Listed below are T cell receptor beta chains from one sample, sequenced in a study of tumor-infiltrating lymphocytes in oesophageal squamous cell carcinoma. Each CDR3 protein gets one entry after TCRdb re-called the PCR reads with MiXCR. The table has under 9,500 distinct CDR3 sequences, around two thirds seen once; the top ten hold 36%. Sequencing was done on a sample of esophageal tumor tissue. These receptor sequences come from a female donor with esophageal squamous cell carcinoma. The CDR3 runs from the conserved cysteine through the conserved F or W. A D gene is named only where the DNA matches it firmly. Clone sizes are given selectively: once, few, many, or a class where the clone is expanded.

V gene	D gene	clone size	J gene	CDR3 DNA	CDR3 protein
TRBV7-2	.	.	TRBJ2-1	TGTGCCAGCAGCTTAGTAGTAGGGGCTCTCTACAATGAGCAGTTCTTC	CASSLVVGALYNEQFF
TRBV6-6	TRBD1	few	TRBJ1-2	TGTGCCAGCAGTTCCGACAGGGGGAGACGCTACACCTTC	CASSSDRGRRYTF
TRBV6-1	.	large	TRBJ2-6	TGTGCCAGCAGCCCGGGGGGAGCAAGAGGGGGCTTTGGCTCTGGGGCCAACGTCCTGACTTTC	CASSPGGARGGFGSGANVLTF
TRBV6-2/TRBV6-3	.	.	TRBJ2-5	TGTGCCAGCAGTTACTCCAGGGGCGCGAAAGAGCAGTACTTC	CASSYSRGAKEQYF
TRBV7-6	.	.	TRBJ2-5	TGTGCCAGCAGCTTACAGGGGGGGCAGTACAATGAGCAGTACTTC	CASSLQGGQYNEQYF
TRBV7-6	.	.	TRBJ2-1	TGTGCCAGCAGCCCCCCTATTGCACAACAGCAGTTCTTC	CASSPPIAQQQFF
TRBV6-2/TRBV6-3	TRBD2	.	TRBJ2-1	TGTGCCGAGGGGACTAGCAGATACAATGAGCAGTTCTTC	CAEGTSRYNEQFF
TRBV7-2	TRBD2	.	TRBJ2-4	TGTGCCAGCAGCCCAGCGGGAGTCGGGAACATTCAGTACTTC	CASSPAGVGNIQYF
TRBV6-6	TRBD2	.	TRBJ2-1	TGTGCCATAGGGCGGGGGAGCTCCTACAATGAGCAGTTCTTC	CAIGRGSSYNEQFF
TRBV6-1	.	.	TRBJ1-4	TGTGCCACCAAGATGACTACAACTAATGAAAAACTGTTTTTT	CATKMTTTNEKLFF
TRBV12-5	TRBD2	.	TRBJ2-3	TGTGCTAGTGGTTTGGTTCGAGCGGGGGGCCGCACAGATACGCAGTATTTT	CASGLVRAGGRTDTQYF
TRBV2	TRBD1	once	TRBJ2-4	TGTGCCAGCAGGACAGGGAACACCGGGGAGCTGTACTTC	CASRTGNTGELYF
TRBV7-3	.	medium-sized	TRBJ2-1	TGTGCCAGCAGCTTAACTGCCGGTAATGAGCAGTTCTTC	CASSLTAGNEQFF
TRBV6-2/TRBV6-3	.	.	TRBJ2-7	TGTGCCAGCAGGGGGCGCGAGCAGTACTTC	CASRGREQYF
TRBV7-7	TRBD1	few	TRBJ2-5	TGTGCTAGCAGCTTAGGGGACAGGGGTTGGGAGACCCAGTACTTC	CASSLGDRGWETQYF
TRBV7-9	.	.	TRBJ2-6	TGTGCCAGCAGTAATCCCCAGGGGTCCCCTGGGGCCAACGTCCTGACTTTC	CASSNPQGSPGANVLTF
TRBV7-2	TRBD1	large	TRBJ1-6	TGTGCCAGCAGCTTAGGCTGGGCAGGGGGTAATTCACCCCTCCACTTT	CASSLGWAGGNSPLHF
TRBV6-9	.	.	TRBJ1-5	TGTGCCAGCAGTTGGGGAAGCAATCAGCCCCAGCATTTT	CASSWGSNQPQHF
TRBV28	.	.	TRBJ2-1	TGTGCCAGCAGTTTCCAGGAGGGGTACATTGAGCAGTTCTTC	CASSFQEGYIEQFF
TRBV4-1	.	.	TRBJ2-3	TGCGCCAGCAGCCAAGTGGGCACAGATACGCAGTATTTT	CASSQVGTDTQYF
TRBV7-2	.	few	TRBJ2-5	TGTGCCAGCAGCTTATCCGAGACCCAGTACTTC	CASSLSETQYF
TRBV6-6	TRBD2	.	TRBJ2-3	TGTGCCAGCAGTTACCTAGGGACTAGGTTGCAGTATTTT	CASSYLGTRLQYF
TRBV12-3/TRBV12-4	.	few	TRBJ1-5	TGTGCCAGCAGAAATAGCAATCAGCCCCAGCATTTT	CASRNSNQPQHF
TRBV12-3/TRBV12-4	TRBD2	few	TRBJ2-1	TGTGCCAGCAGTTCCGGGACTAGCGGAGACAATGAGCAGTTCTTC	CASSSGTSGDNEQFF
TRBV7-3	.	.	TRBJ2-1	TGTGCCAGCAGCTTAATCGCGGGAAGCTACAATGAGCAGTTCTTC	CASSLIAGSYNEQFF
TRBV12-3/TRBV12-4	.	.	TRBJ2-7	TGTGCCAGCACCGAAACAGGGCACGAGCAGTACTTC	CASTETGHEQYF
TRBV7-3	.	.	TRBJ2-5	TGTGCCAGCAGCTTGGATAGAAGACAAGAGACCCAGTACTTC	CASSLDRRQETQYF
TRBV7-3	.	.	TRBJ2-3	TGTGCCAGCAGGTCCCAGGGCACAGATACGCAGTATTTT	CASRSQGTDTQYF
TRBV12-3/TRBV12-4	.	.	TRBJ2-2	TGTGCCAGCACAGGGGTGGAAGCCGGGGAGCTGTTTTTT	CASTGVEAGELFF
TRBV7-9	.	.	TRBJ2-5	TGTGCCAGCAGCTTTGGGGCAGCGGAGACCCAGTACTTC	CASSFGAAETQYF
TRBV6-1	.	.	TRBJ2-5	TGTGCCAGCAGTAAAGCGGACAGCCCGGAGACCCAGTACTTC	CASSKADSPETQYF
TRBV7-2	.	.	TRBJ1-1	TGTGCCAGCAGTTATCGGGGGAGGGCTTTCTTT	CASSYRGRAFF
TRBV12-3/TRBV12-4	.	.	TRBJ2-2	TGTGCCAGCAGACCCAGGAACACCGGGGAGCTGTTTTTT	CASRPRNTGELFF
TRBV7-9	TRBD1	large	TRBJ2-7	TGTGCCAGCAGCTTACAGGGGGTCTCCTACGAGCAGTACTTC	CASSLQGVSYEQYF
TRBV18	.	.	TRBJ1-1	TGTGCCAGCTCACCACGAGGGACCCAGAACACTGAAGCTTTCTTT	CASSPRGTQNTEAFF
TRBV7-2	TRBD2	.	TRBJ2-3	TGTGCCAGCAGCGTTAGCGGGAGGGCCTCAGATACGCAGTATTTT	CASSVSGRASDTQYF
TRBV5-6	TRBD2	.	TRBJ2-3	TGTGCCAGCAGCACTGGACTAGTCACAGATACGCAGTATTTT	CASSTGLVTDTQYF
TRBV7-9	TRBD1	many	TRBJ2-7	TGTGCCAGCAGCAACCGGGACAGGGGCTCCTACGAGCAGTACTTC	CASSNRDRGSYEQYF
TRBV6-6	.	.	TRBJ1-2	TGTGCCAGCGGTGGGGGTTACTATGGCTACACCTTC	CASGGGYYGYTF
TRBV7-8	TRBD1	.	TRBJ2-7	TGTGCCAGCAGCATCAGACAGGGGGCCTACGAGCAGTACTTC	CASSIRQGAYEQYF
TRBV28	.	.	TRBJ1-2	TGTGCCAGCAGTTTAAGACCCTACGGAGGCCCCAACTATGGCTACACCTTC	CASSLRPYGGPNYGYTF
TRBV6-1	.	.	TRBJ1-5	TGTGCCAGCAAGGCGTCGGGGCCCCAGCATTTT	CASKASGPQHF
TRBV28	.	.	TRBJ2-5	TGTGCCAGCAGTCCCCTCCTTAAGTCCCAAGAGACCCAGTACTTC	CASSPLLKSQETQYF
TRBV7-4	.	.	TRBJ2-3	TGTGCCAGCAGCCTACTCCGAGATACGCAGTATTTT	CASSLLRDTQYF
TRBV11-1	.	.	TRBJ2-7	TGTGCCAGCAGCCCCTCTGAGGGCTACGAGCAGTACTTC	CASSPSEGYEQYF
TRBV7-8	.	.	TRBJ2-3	TGTGCCAGCAGCTTAGAACAAATTGGTGGACAAACAGATACGCAGTATTTT	CASSLEQIGGQTDTQYF
TRBV25-1	.	.	TRBJ2-3	TGTGCCAGCTCTTCCCGGACCCCCCCAGATACGCAGTATTTT	CASSSRTPPDTQYF
TRBV7-2	TRBD2	.	TRBJ2-7	TGTGCCAGCAGCTTAGTTGAGGGAGGGCGCTACGAGCAGTACTTC	CASSLVEGGRYEQYF
TRBV11-2	.	.	TRBJ2-7	TGTGCCAGCAGCTTAGGGAGATACGAGCAGTACTTC	CASSLGRYEQYF
TRBV7-4	.	.	TRBJ2-1	TGTGCCAGCGGCTTAGGGGGGACTTCCAATGAGCAGTTCTTC	CASGLGGTSNEQFF
TRBV7-3	TRBD1	.	TRBJ1-5	TGTGCCAGCAGCTTAAGTGACAGGGGCAATCAGCCCCAGCATTTT	CASSLSDRGNQPQHF
TRBV11-2	TRBD2	.	TRBJ2-1	TGTGCCAGCAGCCTCTCTAGCGGTAATGAGCAGTTCTTC	CASSLSSGNEQFF
TRBV6-9	.	.	TRBJ2-1	TGTGCCAGCAGGTCTAGCATTGAGCAGTTCTTC	CASRSSIEQFF
TRBV24-1	.	medium-sized	TRBJ1-1	TGTGCCACTCGGGGCCGACTGAACACTGAAGCTTTCTTT	CATRGRLNTEAFF
TRBV7-2	.	few	TRBJ2-3	TGTGCCAGCCTCAGGAGCTATAGCACAGATACGCAGTATTTT	CASLRSYSTDTQYF
TRBV11-2	.	.	TRBJ2-2	TGTGCCAGCAGCTTAGTTGCCTCTCTTGACACCGGGGAGCTGTTTTTT	CASSLVASLDTGELFF
TRBV10-1	.	few	TRBJ1-1	TGCGCCAGCAGTGTATCGCCGGGCCCTAACACTGAAGCTTTCTTT	CASSVSPGPNTEAFF
TRBV7-9	.	.	TRBJ2-7	TGTGCCAGCAGCTTAGCTGTGCGGCCCTACGAGCAGTACTTC	CASSLAVRPYEQYF
TRBV7-9	TRBD2	.	TRBJ2-1	TGTGCCAGCAGCTTCGGTCTAGCGGGACGGGGTGAGCAGTTCTTC	CASSFGLAGRGEQFF